The 30 T cell receptor beta chains below come from one sample, sequenced in a study of T cells in Graves' hyperthyroidism and ophthalmopathy. Regions amplified from RNA transcripts were the TCR beta CDR3 regions. The HTBI primer set drove a first-round RT-PCR of the TCR CDR3. MiXCR was run by TCRdb on the multiplex PCR reads, yielding one entry per CDR3 protein. The sample lists some 510,000 distinct CDR3 sequences; 20% were seen once. Input material: blood. Source of these receptors: a man aged 18 to 29 with Graves' hyperthyroidism.

The gene calls are TRBV20-1 and TRBJ1-2, with D unresolved. The CDR3 totals 17 residues. From germline, CDR1 is DFQATT and CDR2 SNEGSKA (reference sequence). The V end lost 0 bases, the J end lost 4 bases, and 21 bases lay between the germline ends. As DNA, the CDR3 is TGCAGTGCTAGAGAATATCTATCCCGACGGGAAGCCTATGGCTACACCTTC. Its protein is CSAREYLSRREAYGYTF.

This chain connects TRBV30 to TRBJ1-3; D not resolved. This CDR3 is built from 15 residues. Trimming took off 5 bases at V and 2 bases at J, with 16 bases between the two ends. Germline CDR1 and CDR2: GTSNPN and SVGIG (reference sequence). The CDR3 spells CAWWPDRAPGNTIYF. For the CDR3, the DNA is TGTGCCTGGTGGCCTGACCGGGCCCCTGGAAACACCATATATTTT.

V gene TRBV4-1 combines with J gene TRBJ2-7; possibly TRBD1 for D (5 bases). Trimming removed 6 bases at V and 1 base at J, with 13 bases between. This CDR3 contains 14 residues. The germline V gene encodes CDR1 MGHRA and CDR2 YSYEKL. DNA for the CDR3: TGCGCCAGCAGGCAGGGCACCGGGTCCTACGAGCAGTACTTC. Its protein product is CASRQGTGSYEQYF.

This clonotype was detected many times. The gene calls are TRBV20-1 and TRBJ1-2, with TRBD1 matching over 9 bases. The CDR3 is 11 residues long. Looked up from germline, CDR1 is DFQATT and CDR2 is SNEGSKA (reference sequence). This chain's CDR3 is CRTRDRAGYTF. In DNA, the CDR3 is TGCAGAACCCGGGACAGGGCCGGCTACACCTTC.

This clonotype was counted at least ten times. The chain carries TRBV5-1 and TRBJ1-5; D is unresolved. CDR3 length equals 15 residues. Trimming removed 0 bases at V and 6 bases at J, with 13 bases between. Per the germline V gene, CDR1 is SGHRS and CDR2 is YFSETQ. The CDR3 region is CASSLGGEGGQPQHF. CDR3 sequence (DNA): TGCGCCAGCAGCTTGGGTGGTGAAGGCGGTCAGCCCCAGCATTTT. The full variable domain, its missing parts supplied by reference TRBV5-1 and TRBJ1-5, is KAGVTQTPRYLIKTRGQQVTLSCSPISGHRSVSWYQQTPGQGLQFLFEYFSETQRNKGNFPGRFSGRQFSNSRSEMNVSTLELGDSALYLCASSLGGEGGQPQHFGDGTRLSIL.

The genes are TRBV28 and TRBJ1-2, with 8 bases that match TRBD1. Germline CDR1 is MDHEN and CDR2 is SYDVKM. Germline trimming cut 5 bases from V and 3 bases from J; bases unmatched to any gene: 8. This CDR3 has 15 amino acids. The CDR3 here is CASSTPGTGHYGYTF. The CDR3 bases are TGTGCCAGCAGTACCCCCGGGACAGGCCACTATGGCTACACCTTC.

This clonotype was seen ten or more times. The J gene is TRBJ1-3, the V gene TRBV6-1, with D uncertain. Germline values: CDR1 MNHNS, CDR2 SASEGT. CDR3 length: 15 amino acids. The V and J ends lost 4 bases and 0 bases respectively, with 10 bases between them. The CDR3 loop reads CASSGWRSSGNTIYF. The CDR3 DNA follows: TGTGCCAGCAGTGGTTGGCGGAGCTCTGGAAACACCATATATTTT.

The V gene is TRBV6-1, the J gene TRBJ1-2; tentatively, D is TRBD1 (5 bases). V was shortened by 4 bases and J by 0 bases, with 18 bases between the two germline ends. The CDR3 spans 17 residues. Looked up from germline, CDR1 is MNHNS and CDR2 is SASEGT. The CDR3 protein is CASSGWGPTLPNYGYTF. The CDR3 nucleotides read TGTGCCAGCAGTGGTTGGGGACCAACGCTCCCTAACTATGGCTACACCTTC.

The sample holds a few counts of this clonotype. The chain joins TRBV10-3 to TRBJ2-7; tentatively, D is TRBD1 or TRBD2 (6 bases each). This CDR3 comprises 15 residues. Trimming stripped 3 bases from V and 2 bases from J, with 14 bases between. CDR1 ENHRY and CDR2 SYGVKD come from the germline V gene. This CDR3 is CAISDVKGGPYEQYF. CDR3 sequence (DNA): TGTGCCATCAGTGATGTTAAGGGGGGACCCTACGAGCAGTACTTC.

On this clonotype: A much bigger clone sits one base away, suggesting this may be a read error. This chain connects TRBV7-2 to TRBJ2-5; D uncertain. CDR1 is SGHTA, CDR2 FQGNSA, per germline. The CDR3 contains 15 residues. CDR3 bases: TGTGCCAACAGCTTAGGAACTGGGGTTTGGGAGACCCAGTACTTC. The encoded protein is CANSLGTGVWETQYF. Complete variable domain (other parts from reference TRBV7-2 and TRBJ2-5): GAGVSQSPSNKVTEKGKDVELRCDPISGHTALYWYRQSLGQGLEFLIYFQGNSAPDKSGLPSDRFSAERTGGSVSTLTIQRTQQEDSAVYLCANSLGTGVWETQYFGPGTRLLVL.

This clonotype was counted at least ten times. The chain is built from TRBV5-6 and TRBJ2-5; D is unclear. The V end lost 0 bases, the J end lost 7 bases, and 16 bases lay between the germline ends. CDR1 is SGHDT and CDR2 is YYEEEE in the germline V gene. CDR3 length: 15 amino acids. The CDR3 nucleotides read TGTGCCAGCAGCTTGGATCCCGGTTCTGTCGGGACCCAGTACTTC. Translation: CASSLDPGSVGTQYF.

The CDR3 protein is CASSSQGGNQPQHF. The CDR3 coding sequence is TGTGCCAGCAGTTCCCAGGGAGGGAATCAGCCCCAGCATTTT. The chain combines TRBV12-3 or TRBV12-4 with TRBJ1-5; D possibly corresponds to TRBD1 (5 bases). The germline V and J ends were trimmed by 4 bases and 4 bases, with 11 bases remaining between them. The CDR3 sequence is 14 residues long.

This clonotype was observed a few times. The chain joins TRBV7-2 to TRBJ2-7; no clear D gene. Germline values: CDR1 SGHTA, CDR2 FQGNSA. V was clipped by 5 bases and J by 1 base, with 12 bases between them. This CDR3 comprises 14 residues. CDR3 residues: CASSEIEQSYEQYF. The DNA for the CDR3 is TGTGCCAGCAGCGAGATTGAACAGTCCTACGAGCAGTACTTC. Supplemented by reference TRBV7-2 and TRBJ2-7, the full variable domain reads GAGVSQSPSNKVTEKGKDVELRCDPISGHTALYWYRQSLGQGLEFLIYFQGNSAPDKSGLPSDRFSAERTGGSVSTLTIQRTQQEDSAVYLCASSEIEQSYEQYFGPGTRLTVT.

This clonotype has only a few counts. This chain links TRBV29-1 with TRBJ2-2, with D perhaps matching TRBD1 (5 bases). Trimming pared 4 bases from V and 2 bases from J, leaving 14 bases between. The CDR3 covers 15 residues. The germline V gene has CDR1 SQVTM and CDR2 ANQGSEA. The CDR3 nucleotides read TGCAGCGTTGGGGTCTCTTGGGGCAACACCGGGGAGCTGTTTTTT. Its translation: CSVGVSWGNTGELFF.

This clonotype appeared many times. The chain recombines TRBV6-4 with TRBJ1-2; 8 bases match TRBD1. This CDR3 is built from 17 residues. With 6 bases clipped from V and 4 bases from J, the junction kept 16 bases outside the gene matches. Germline V gene data show CDR1 as MRHNA and CDR2 as SNTAGT. The CDR3 DNA is TGTGCCAGCAGCCCCCAGGACAGGGAAGTGGTTAGCTATGGCTACACCTTC. As protein: CASSPQDREVVSYGYTF.

The V call is TRBV4-1, the J call TRBJ2-7, with D unclear. The germline CDR1 and CDR2 sequences are MGHRA and YSYEKL. V gave up 1 base and J gave up 2 bases, with 6 bases separating them. The CDR3 runs 13 residues. Here the CDR3 DNA reads TGCGCCAGCAGCCAAGGAATAGCCTACGAGCAGTACTTC. It is translated as CASSQGIAYEQYF.

This clonotype was counted ten times or more. The J gene is TRBJ1-3, the V gene TRBV6-5, with 8 bases lining up with TRBD1. The CDR3 consists of 15 residues. V lost 2 bases, J lost 3 bases, and 3 bases stayed unmatched. Germline CDR1 and CDR2: MNHEY and SVGAGI. CDR3 nucleotide sequence: TGTGCCAGCAGTTACGCAGGGGGCCGTGGAAACACCATATATTTT. Translated, it gives CASSYAGGRGNTIYF.

This clonotype came up many times. This rearrangement joins TRBV20-1 to TRBJ1-5; 7 nucleotides agree with TRBD1. The ends lost 5 bases at V and 9 bases at J; junction bases unmatched: 13. CDR3 length equals 14 residues. Germline loops: CDR1 DFQATT, CDR2 SNEGSKA (reference sequence). CDR3 sequence: CSARTGRGGSPQHF. The CDR3 DNA follows: TGCAGTGCTCGGACAGGCCGTGGTGGTTCGCCCCAGCATTTT.

This clonotype was picked up many times. This sequence joins TRBV7-9 and TRBJ2-5; 7 positions match TRBD2. V trimming: 4 bases; J trimming: 12 bases; junction bases outside the gene matches: 11. CDR1 is SEHNR, CDR2 FQNEAQ, per germline (reference sequence). This CDR3 region has 13 residues. The CDR3 DNA reads as TGTGCCAGCAGCTCCGGGGAGCGGGGACCTGAGTACTTC. Its translation: CASSSGERGPEYF.

The chain has TRBV3-1 and TRBJ2-4; no firm D call. Germline-derived CDR1 and CDR2 are LGHDT and YNNKEL (reference sequence). CDR3 length: 15 residues. V lost 1 base and J lost 1, with 8 bases in between. For the CDR3, the DNA is TGTGCCAGCAGCCAAGGGGCCCAGGCCAAAAACATTCAGTACTTC. It translates to CASSQGAQAKNIQYF.

This clonotype was detected ten times or more. This chain links TRBV28 with TRBJ2-4; either TRBD1 or TRBD2 may supply D (5 bases each). Germline V lookup: CDR1 MDHEN, CDR2 SYDVKM. Deletions cut 4 bases from V and 0 bases from J, with 19 bases between. The CDR3 has 18 residues. The CDR3 nucleotides are TGTGCCAGCAGTTCCCCAGGAGGCAGGGCAGAAGCCAAAAACATTCAGTACTTC. The encoded protein is CASSSPGGRAEAKNIQYF.

This clonotype showed up many times. The CDR3 DNA reads as TGTGCCAGCAGCGGACCCAGGGCCCGCCTTAAGAATGGCTACACCTTC. It codes for CASSGPRARLKNGYTF. The chain uses TRBV9 and TRBJ1-2, with TRBD1 as a possible D gene (5 bases). Trimming took 3 bases from V and 6 from J, leaving 21 bases between them. The germline V gene encodes CDR1 SGDLS and CDR2 YYNGEE. The CDR3 has 16 amino acids.

This clonotype has at least ten counts. The chain carries TRBV12-3 or TRBV12-4 and TRBJ1-2; D gene ambiguous. There are 13 residues in the CDR3. V dropped 5 bases and J dropped 4 bases, with 11 bases sitting between them. CDR3 sequence: CASSPTDFYGYTF. For the CDR3, the DNA is TGTGCCAGCAGTCCGACGGATTTCTATGGCTACACCTTC.

Details on this clonotype: At one end, the junction sequence differs from germline, possibly due to a read error. This sequence joins TRBV7-1 and TRBJ2-2; the match to TRBD2 covers 14 bases. TRBV7-1 has ORF status, its function being uncertain. CDR3 length equals 20 residues. CDR3 sequence (DNA): TGCGCCAGCAGCTCACACGCCCGGACTAGCGGGGGGCTGGGCACCGGGGAGCTGTTTTTT. Protein product: CASSSHARTSGGLGTGELFF.

At least ten counts were recorded for this clonotype. The chain joins TRBV6-1 to TRBJ1-1; 7 bases match TRBD1. Losses at the gene ends were 6 bases for V and 8 bases for J; bases not matched to a gene: 9. This CDR3 has 13 residues. Germline V gene data show CDR1 as MNHNS and CDR2 as SASEGT. CDR3 DNA: TGTGCCAGCAGCCACGGGACAGTCCAAGAAGCTTTCTTT. It specifies CASSHGTVQEAFF.

There are many counts of this clonotype. The chain recombines TRBV12-3 or TRBV12-4 with TRBJ2-5, with TRBD2 matching 8 bases. V was clipped by 7 bases and J by 3 bases; unmatched bases: 7. This CDR3 is 14 amino acids long. CDR3 DNA sequence: TGTGCCAGCACCTTGGGGACTAGTAAAGAGACCCAGTACTTC. It is translated as CASTLGTSKETQYF.

The J gene is TRBJ2-6, the V gene TRBV18; D not resolved. The germline V and J ends were trimmed by 4 bases and 0 bases, with 7 bases remaining between them. Germline CDR1 KGHSH, CDR2 LQKENI. This CDR3 contains 15 residues. The CDR3 here is CASSQLLSGANVLTF. The CDR3 coding sequence is TGTGCCAGCTCACAACTCCTCTCTGGGGCCAACGTCCTGACTTTC. Combining the CDR3 with reference TRBV18 and TRBJ2-6 gives the whole variable domain NAGVMQNPRHLVRRRGQEARLRCSPMKGHSHVYWYRQLPEEGLKFMVYLQKENIIDESGMPKERFSAEFPKEGPSILRIQQVVRGDSAAYFCASSQLLSGANVLTFGAGSRLTVL.

The V gene is TRBV6-5, the J gene TRBJ2-7, with D possibly called TRBD1 or TRBD2 (5 bases each). Germline CDR1 reads MNHEY; CDR2 reads SVGAGI. The CDR3 has 13 residues. The ends were cut back, 4 bases at V and 3 bases at J, with 10 bases in the middle. Written as DNA, the CDR3 is TGTGCCAGCAGTTCTGGGGGTGTCTACGAGCAGTACTTC. It specifies CASSSGGVYEQYF.

The table lists this clonotype with many counts. The rearrangement joins TRBV24-1 to TRBJ2-2; 8 bases line up with TRBD1. Germline V gene sequence: CDR1 KGHDR, CDR2 SFDVKD. The CDR3 is 16 amino acids. J lost 5 bases, V lost 4 bases, and 8 bases had no gene match. CDR3 DNA: TGTGCCACCAGTGAGCCTGACAGGGGAGGAACCGGGGAGCTGTTTTTT. This translates into CATSEPDRGGTGELFF.

This clonotype came up a few times. V and J are TRBV28 and TRBJ2-7; 9 bases are shared with TRBD1. Germline lookup yields CDR1 MDHEN and CDR2 SYDVKM. This CDR3 spans 15 amino acids. Trimming removed 5 bases from V and 2 bases from J; junction bases left unmatched: 7. DNA for the CDR3: TGTGCCAGCAGTCCAGGAGGGACAGGGCCCTACGAGCAGTACTTC. Translation gives CASSPGGTGPYEQYF.